This passage covers 18 T cell receptor beta chains from one sample sequenced in a study of blood T cell repertoires in COVID-19. Produced via immunoSEQ multiplex PCR; TCRdb's table is partial and in-frame only. The repertoire includes some 180,000 clones, around 80% of them detected once, and approximately 12% sits in the top ten. Sequences were obtained from peripheral blood. All receptors derive from a man aged 50 to 60 who had recovered from COVID-19.

The chain recombines TRBV28 with TRBJ1-2; 7 nucleotides agree with TRBD1. The germline CDR1 and CDR2 sequences are MDHEN and SYDVKM. The ends lost 7 bases at V and 0 bases at J; junction bases unmatched: 14. The CDR3 loop spans 17 amino acids. This chain's CDR3 is CASIERQGRRTNYGYTF. The CDR3 DNA reads as TGTGCCAGCATCGAGCGACAGGGTAGGAGAACTAACTATGGCTACACCTTC.

The chain links TRBV5-1 to TRBJ1-4; TRBD1 matches at 7 bases. With V trimmed by 3 bases and J by 3 bases, 8 bases remained unmatched. CDR1 and CDR2 from the germline V gene are SGHRS and YFSETQ. The CDR3 is 16 residues long. The DNA of the CDR3 is TGCGCCAGCAGCTACACCACAGGGACAGCTAATGAAAAACTGTTTTTT. Translating it yields CASSYTTGTANEKLFF. Full variable domain (remainder filled in from reference TRBV5-1 and TRBJ1-4): KAGVTQTPRYLIKTRGQQVTLSCSPISGHRSVSWYQQTPGQGLQFLFEYFSETQRNKGNFPGRFSGRQFSNSRSEMNVSTLELGDSALYLCASSYTTGTANEKLFFGSGTQLSVL.

V gene TRBV30 combines with J gene TRBJ2-2, with 7 nucleotides matching TRBD1. Trimming cost V 2 bases and J 6 bases; bases outside gene matches: 9. Germline V gene lookup returns CDR1 GTSNPN and CDR2 SVGIG (reference sequence). This CDR3 region has 15 residues. The CDR3 DNA reads TGTGCCTGGAGTCTAGACAGGGTAGGGGCCGGGGAGCTGTTTTTT. As protein: CAWSLDRVGAGELFF.

This rearrangement joins TRBV12-3 or TRBV12-4 to TRBJ2-7; the D gene is possibly TRBD1 (6 bases). This CDR3 is built from 13 residues. Trimming removed 2 bases at V and 5 bases at J, with 10 bases between. The CDR3 spells CASSLQGLDEQYF. DNA for the CDR3: TGTGCCAGCAGTTTACAGGGGTTGGACGAGCAGTACTTC.

The rearrangement joins TRBV29-1 to TRBJ1-5, with a possible D match to TRBD1 (5 bases). With 4 bases removed from V and 5 bases from J, the gap between germline ends came to 12 bases. The length of the CDR3 is 13 residues. Germline assignment: CDR1 SQVTM and CDR2 ANQGSEA. The CDR3 spells CSVVGGADQPQHF. The DNA for the CDR3 is TGCAGCGTTGTCGGGGGAGCGGATCAGCCCCAGCATTTT.

This clone was seen a handful of times. This CDR3 is CAISESGREIFTGELFF. The CDR3 DNA reads TGTGCCATCAGTGAGTCAGGGCGGGAGATATTCACCGGGGAGCTGTTTTTT. This sequence joins TRBV10-3 and TRBJ2-2; TRBD2 matches 7 bases. The V segment lost 0 bases and the J segment 4 bases; nucleotides outside the gene matches: 8. The CDR3 has 17 residues. Germline CDR1 reads ENHRY; CDR2 reads SYGVKD.

This chain connects TRBV7-8 to TRBJ2-5; a possible D gene is TRBD2 (5 bases). Germline V gives CDR1 SGHVS, CDR2 FQNEAQ. This CDR3 region has 15 residues. V lost 5 bases and J 5 bases, leaving 18 bases between the germline ends. Here the CDR3 DNA reads TGTGCCAGCAGCCTTAGACCGGACTGGGAGGAGACCCAGTACTTC. Its protein product is CASSLRPDWEETQYF.

This clone occurred once. The chain uses TRBV7-2 and TRBJ2-7; 10 bases fit TRBD2. Germline V gene lookup returns CDR1 SGHTA and CDR2 FQGNSA. The CDR3 totals 18 residues. V was pared by 2 bases and J by 3 bases, with 13 bases of the junction left unmatched. The CDR3 loop reads CASSLSPSGSNPLYEQYF. The DNA of the CDR3 is TGTGCCAGCAGCTTATCCCCTAGCGGGAGCAATCCCCTCTACGAGCAGTACTTC.

This clone has only a few counts. The rearrangement joins TRBV2 to TRBJ2-7, with a tentative D call TRBD2 (5 bases). Between the trimmed V and J ends, which lost 8 bases and 4 bases, there was a span of 18 bases. Looked up from germline, CDR1 is SNHLY and CDR2 is FYNNEI. The CDR3 has 14 residues. The CDR3 DNA sequence: TGTGCCAGCGTCGGTTCGGGGAGCAAATACGAGCAGTACTTC. Its protein is CASVGSGSKYEQYF.

The CDR3, as DNA: TGCGCCAGCAGCATCCCGCCGACCCCCGGGACTGCCTACGAGCAGTACTTC. Translation: CASSIPPTPGTAYEQYF. The chain uses TRBV5-1 and TRBJ2-7, with D possibly being TRBD2 (6 bases). Germline CDR1 and CDR2: SGHRS and YFSETQ. CDR3 size: 17 residues. Trimming shortened V by 4 bases and J by 2 bases, and 22 bases separated the two germline ends.

The V call is TRBV10-3, the J call TRBJ1-6; unclear D gene. This CDR3 has 14 amino acids. Germline assignment: CDR1 ENHRY and CDR2 SYGVKD. V lost 6 bases and J lost 6, with 12 bases in between. This chain's CDR3 is CAIRAQEINSPLHF. Here the CDR3 DNA reads TGTGCCATCAGGGCCCAGGAAATTAATTCACCCCTCCACTTT.

Comments on this clone: The germline gene is not matched at one end of the junction; a read error may be the cause. The gene calls are TRBV29-1 and TRBJ2-3; a weak D match, TRBD2 (5 bases). CDR1 and CDR2 (germline): SQVTM, ANQGSEA. The CDR3 is 13 residues long. The CDR3, as DNA: TGCAGCGTAGAAGAAGGGTTAGCGATGGCGCAGTATTTT. Its translation is CSVEEGLAMAQYF.

This clone was seen a single time. The J gene is TRBJ2-5, the V gene TRBV15; TRBD2 agrees at 7 bases. There are 13 residues in the CDR3. The V and J ends lost 3 bases and 4 bases, in that order; junction bases with no gene match: 2. Germline loops: CDR1 LNHNV, CDR2 YYDKDF (reference sequence). CDR3 DNA: TGTGCCACCAGCAGGACTAGCACAGAGACCCAGTACTTC. Amino acid sequence: CATSRTSTETQYF.

This chain uses TRBV27 with TRBJ1-2; 10 bases fit TRBD1. The CDR3 runs 16 residues. Per the germline V gene, CDR1 is MNHEY and CDR2 is SMNVEV (reference sequence). Trimming cost V 5 bases and J 6 bases; bases outside gene matches: 12. CDR3 amino acids: CASSPLGQGVDDGYTF. The CDR3 DNA sequence: TGTGCCAGCAGTCCCCTAGGACAGGGGGTTGACGATGGCTACACCTTC.

On this clone: A much larger clone is a single base away; this may be a read error. CDR3 coding DNA: TGTGCCAGCAGCTTCGCTGGGTGGGGGGGAAGCACCGGGGAGCTGTTTTTT. It codes for CASSFAGWGGSTGELFF. The rearrangement links TRBV7-3 to TRBJ2-2; 7 positions match TRBD2. After removal of 3 bases from V and 4 bases from J, the junction contained 11 bases not matched to a gene. This CDR3 is built from 17 residues. Per germline, CDR1 SGHTA and CDR2 FQGTGA.

This sequence joins TRBV3-1 (or the pseudogene TRBV3-2) and TRBJ1-1; TRBD1 might be the D (6 bases). Per the germline V gene, CDR1 is LGHDT and CDR2 is YNNKEL (reference sequence). V was clipped by 0 bases and J by 10 bases, with 15 bases between them. This CDR3 contains 14 residues. The CDR3 reads CASSQDWQKGGAFF. DNA of the CDR3: TGTGCCAGCAGCCAAGATTGGCAGAAAGGGGGAGCTTTCTTT.

The V and J genes are TRBV18 and TRBJ2-1, with 10 bases identical to TRBD2. J gave up 8 bases and V 0 bases, and 7 bases lay outside the gene matches. Germline V CDR1 and CDR2: KGHSH, LQKENI. The CDR3 loop spans 16 amino acids. CDR3 in DNA: TGTGCCAGCTCACCACCGCTAGCGGGAGTGATGGATGAGCAGTTCTTC. It translates to CASSPPLAGVMDEQFF.

This chain joins TRBV27 and TRBJ2-3; TRBD2 matches at 11 bases. J lost 5 bases, V lost 3 bases, and 4 bases had no gene match. The CDR3 loop spans 15 amino acids. CDR1 is MNHEY, CDR2 SMNVEV, per germline (reference sequence). CDR3 in amino acids: CASSLVAGGGDTQYF. CDR3 coding DNA: TGTGCCAGCAGTTTGGTAGCGGGAGGGGGAGATACGCAGTATTTT.